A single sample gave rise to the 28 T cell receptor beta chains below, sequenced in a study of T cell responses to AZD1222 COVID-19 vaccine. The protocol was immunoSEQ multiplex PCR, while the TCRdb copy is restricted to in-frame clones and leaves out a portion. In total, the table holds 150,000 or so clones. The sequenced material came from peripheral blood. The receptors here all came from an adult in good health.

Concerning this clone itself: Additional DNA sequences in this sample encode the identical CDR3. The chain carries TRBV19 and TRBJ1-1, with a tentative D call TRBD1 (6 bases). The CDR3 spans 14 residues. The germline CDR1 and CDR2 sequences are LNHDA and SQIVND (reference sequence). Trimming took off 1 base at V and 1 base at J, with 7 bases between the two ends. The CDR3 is CASSIGTANTEAFF. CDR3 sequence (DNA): TGTGCCAGTAGTATAGGGACAGCGAACACTGAAGCTTTCTTT.

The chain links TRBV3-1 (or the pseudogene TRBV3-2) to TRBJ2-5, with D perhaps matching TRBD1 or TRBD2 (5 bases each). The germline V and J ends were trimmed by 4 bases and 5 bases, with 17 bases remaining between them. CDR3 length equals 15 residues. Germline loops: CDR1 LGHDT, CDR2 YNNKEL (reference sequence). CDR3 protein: CASSPLGRRGETQYF. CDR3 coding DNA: TGTGCCAGCAGCCCACTGGGACGGCGAGGGGAGACCCAGTACTTC.

The CDR3 DNA reads as TGTGCCAGCAGCCCCCCCGTACAAGAGACCCAGTACTTC. This gives the protein CASSPPVQETQYF. The rearrangement joins TRBV28 to TRBJ2-5; D call uncertain. The CDR3 length is 13 residues. Germline V gives CDR1 MDHEN, CDR2 SYDVKM. The V gene lost 6 bases and the J gene lost 2 bases, with 10 bases spanning the gap.

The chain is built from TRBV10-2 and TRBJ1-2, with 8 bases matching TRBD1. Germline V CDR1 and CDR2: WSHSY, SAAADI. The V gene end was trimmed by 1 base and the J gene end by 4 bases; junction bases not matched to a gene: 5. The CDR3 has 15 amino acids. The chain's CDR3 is CASSEFQGAVYGYTF. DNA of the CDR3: TGCGCCAGCAGTGAGTTCCAGGGGGCCGTCTATGGCTACACCTTC.

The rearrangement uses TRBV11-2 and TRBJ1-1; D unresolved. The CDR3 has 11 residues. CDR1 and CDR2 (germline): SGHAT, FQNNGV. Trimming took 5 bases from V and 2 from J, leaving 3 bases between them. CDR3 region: CASSRNTEAFF. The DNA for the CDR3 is TGTGCCAGCAGCCGAAACACTGAAGCTTTCTTT. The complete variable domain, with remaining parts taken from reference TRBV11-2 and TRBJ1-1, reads EAGVAQSPRYKIIEKRQSVAFWCNPISGHATLYWYQQILGQGPKLLIQFQNNGVVDDSQLPKDRFSAERLKGVDSTLKIQPAKLEDSAVYLCASSRNTEAFFGQGTRLTVV.

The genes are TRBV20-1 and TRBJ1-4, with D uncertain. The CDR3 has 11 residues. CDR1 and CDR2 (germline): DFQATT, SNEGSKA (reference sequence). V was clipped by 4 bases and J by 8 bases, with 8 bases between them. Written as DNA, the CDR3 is TGCAGTGCTATAACCGGGGAAAAACTGTTTTTT. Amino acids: CSAITGEKLFF.

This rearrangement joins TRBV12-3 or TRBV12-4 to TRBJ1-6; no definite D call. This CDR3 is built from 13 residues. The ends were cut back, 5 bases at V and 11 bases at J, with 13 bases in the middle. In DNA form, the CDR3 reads TGTGCCAGCAGTCTCGGTGGAAGGGCACCCCTCCACTTT. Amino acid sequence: CASSLGGRAPLHF.

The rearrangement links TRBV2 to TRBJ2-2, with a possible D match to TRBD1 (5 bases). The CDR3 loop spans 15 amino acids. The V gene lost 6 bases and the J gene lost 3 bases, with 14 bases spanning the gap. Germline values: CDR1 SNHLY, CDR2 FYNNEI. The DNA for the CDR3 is TGTGCCAGCAGAGAGTCGCACAGGTACACCGGGGAGCTGTTTTTT. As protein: CASRESHRYTGELFF. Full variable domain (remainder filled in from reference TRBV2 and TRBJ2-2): EPEVTQTPSHQVTQMGQEVILRCVPISNHLYFYWYRQILGQKVEFLVSFYNNEISEKSEIFDDQFSVERPDGSNFTLKIRSTKLEDSAMYFCASRESHRYTGELFFGEGSRLTVL.

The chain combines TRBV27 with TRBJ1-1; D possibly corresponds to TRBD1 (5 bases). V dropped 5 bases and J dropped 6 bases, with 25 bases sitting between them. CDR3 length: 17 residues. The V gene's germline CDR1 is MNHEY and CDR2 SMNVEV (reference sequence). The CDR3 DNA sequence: TGTGCCAGCAGTCCCGGTTTTGGGGCAGGGATCGGGGCTGAAGCTTTCTTT. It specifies CASSPGFGAGIGAEAFF.

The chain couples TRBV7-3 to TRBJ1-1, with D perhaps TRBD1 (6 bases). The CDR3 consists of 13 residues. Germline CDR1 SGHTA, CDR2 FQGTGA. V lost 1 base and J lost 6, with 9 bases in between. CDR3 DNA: TGTGCCAGCAGCTTAAGAGGGGGAGCTGAAGCTTTCTTT. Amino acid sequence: CASSLRGGAEAFF.

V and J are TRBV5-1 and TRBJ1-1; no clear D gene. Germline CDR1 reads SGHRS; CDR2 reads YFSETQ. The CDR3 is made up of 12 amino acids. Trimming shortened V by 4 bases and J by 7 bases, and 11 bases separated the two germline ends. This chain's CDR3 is CASSTRTGEAFF. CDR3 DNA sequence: TGCGCCAGCAGCACCAGGACGGGTGAAGCTTTCTTT.

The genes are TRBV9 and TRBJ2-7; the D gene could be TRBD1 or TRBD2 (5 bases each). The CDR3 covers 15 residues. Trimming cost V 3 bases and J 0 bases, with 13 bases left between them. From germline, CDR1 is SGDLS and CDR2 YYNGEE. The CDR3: CASSGRDGNSYEQYF. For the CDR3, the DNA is TGTGCCAGCAGCGGCCGGGACGGAAACTCCTACGAGCAGTACTTC.

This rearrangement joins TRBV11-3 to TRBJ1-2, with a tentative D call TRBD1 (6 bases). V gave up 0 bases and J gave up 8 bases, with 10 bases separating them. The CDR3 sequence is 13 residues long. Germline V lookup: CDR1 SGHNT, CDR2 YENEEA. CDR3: CASSLDPGAGYTF. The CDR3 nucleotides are TGTGCCAGCAGCTTAGATCCGGGGGCCGGCTACACCTTC.

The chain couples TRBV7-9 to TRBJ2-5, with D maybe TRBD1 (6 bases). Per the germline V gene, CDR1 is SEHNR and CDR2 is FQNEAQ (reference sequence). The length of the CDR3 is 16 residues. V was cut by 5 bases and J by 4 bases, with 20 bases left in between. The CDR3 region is CASSRGVGGAAETQYF. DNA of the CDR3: TGTGCCAGCAGCCGTGGTGTAGGGGGAGCGGCAGAGACCCAGTACTTC. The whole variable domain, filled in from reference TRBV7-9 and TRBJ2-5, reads DTGVSQNPRHKITKRGQNVTFRCDPISEHNRLYWYRQTLGQGPEFLTYFQNEAQLEKSRLLSDRFSAERPKGSFSTLEIQRTEQGDSAMYLCASSRGVGGAAETQYFGPGTRLLVL.

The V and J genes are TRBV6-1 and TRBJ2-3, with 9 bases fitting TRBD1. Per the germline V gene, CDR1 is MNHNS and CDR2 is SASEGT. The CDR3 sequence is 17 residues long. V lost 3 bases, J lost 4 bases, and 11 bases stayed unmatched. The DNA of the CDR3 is TGTGCCAGCAGTGACATCGGGACAGGGTTTCCCCCAGATACGCAGTATTTT. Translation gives CASSDIGTGFPPDTQYF.

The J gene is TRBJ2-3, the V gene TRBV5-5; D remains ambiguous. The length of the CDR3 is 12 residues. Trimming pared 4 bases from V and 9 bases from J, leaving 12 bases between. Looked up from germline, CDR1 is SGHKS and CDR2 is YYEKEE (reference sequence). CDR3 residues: CASSPRDDTQYF. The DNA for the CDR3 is TGTGCCAGCAGCCCAAGAGACGACACGCAGTATTTT.

The CDR3 reads CASSIRDRQETQYF. The CDR3 DNA follows: TGTGCCAGCAGCATAAGGGACAGGCAAGAGACCCAGTACTTC. The V gene is TRBV5-4, the J gene TRBJ2-5; TRBD1 agrees at 8 bases. Germline V gene data show CDR1 as SGHNT and CDR2 as YYREEE (reference sequence). This CDR3 contains 14 residues. V dropped 4 bases and J dropped 2; count of bases not matched to a gene: 4.

The CDR3: CASSEQGVPSPLHF. Written as DNA, the CDR3 is TGTGCCAGCAGTGAGCAGGGGGTCCCTTCACCCCTCCACTTT. This rearrangement joins TRBV2 to TRBJ1-6; TRBD1 matches 7 bases. The CDR3 totals 14 residues. Germline CDR1 SNHLY, CDR2 FYNNEI. Unmatched junction bases numbered 5, after V lost 3 bases and J lost 9 bases.

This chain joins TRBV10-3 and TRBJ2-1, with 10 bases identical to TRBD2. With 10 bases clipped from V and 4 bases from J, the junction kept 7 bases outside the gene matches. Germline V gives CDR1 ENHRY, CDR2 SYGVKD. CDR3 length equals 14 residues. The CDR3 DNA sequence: TGTGCCACCAGGACTAGCGGCCCTTACAATGAGCAGTTCTTC. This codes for CATRTSGPYNEQFF.

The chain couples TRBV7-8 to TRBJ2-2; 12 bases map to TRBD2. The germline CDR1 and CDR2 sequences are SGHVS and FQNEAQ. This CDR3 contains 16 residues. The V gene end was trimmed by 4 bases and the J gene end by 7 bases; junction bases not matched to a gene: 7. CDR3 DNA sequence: TGTGCCAGCAGCTCGCTAGCGGGGGGGCCAATCGGGGAGCTGTTTTTT. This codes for CASSSLAGGPIGELFF.

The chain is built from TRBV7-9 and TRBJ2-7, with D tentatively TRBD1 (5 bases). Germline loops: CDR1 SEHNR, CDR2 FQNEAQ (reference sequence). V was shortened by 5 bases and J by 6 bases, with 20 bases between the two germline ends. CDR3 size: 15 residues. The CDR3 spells CASSIRDGVLGEQYF. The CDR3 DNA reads TGTGCCAGCAGCATCAGGGATGGGGTTCTAGGCGAGCAGTACTTC.

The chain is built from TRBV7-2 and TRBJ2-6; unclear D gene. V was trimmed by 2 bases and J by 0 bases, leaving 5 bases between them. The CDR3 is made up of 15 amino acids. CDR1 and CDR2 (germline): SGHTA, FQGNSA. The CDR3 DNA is TGTGCCAGCAGCTTATACAACTCTGGGGCCAACGTCCTGACTTTC. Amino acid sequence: CASSLYNSGANVLTF. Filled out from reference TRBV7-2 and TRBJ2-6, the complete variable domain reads GAGVSQSPSNKVTEKGKDVELRCDPISGHTALYWYRQSLGQGLEFLIYFQGNSAPDKSGLPSDRFSAERTGGSVSTLTIQRTQQEDSAVYLCASSLYNSGANVLTFGAGSRLTVL.

The CDR3 loop reads CASSLSFEEQYF. The CDR3 DNA is TGTGCCAGCAGTTTATCCTTCGAAGAGCAGTACTTC. The chain links TRBV28 to TRBJ2-7; no definite D call. The CDR3 sequence is 12 residues long. Looked up from germline, CDR1 is MDHEN and CDR2 is SYDVKM. V lost 1 base and J 7 bases, leaving 8 bases between the germline ends.

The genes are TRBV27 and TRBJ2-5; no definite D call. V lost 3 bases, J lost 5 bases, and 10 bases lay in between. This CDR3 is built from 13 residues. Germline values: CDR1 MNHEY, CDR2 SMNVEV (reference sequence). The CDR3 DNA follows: TGTGCCAGCAGTTTTGGGGTAGGCGAGACCCAGTACTTC. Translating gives CASSFGVGETQYF.

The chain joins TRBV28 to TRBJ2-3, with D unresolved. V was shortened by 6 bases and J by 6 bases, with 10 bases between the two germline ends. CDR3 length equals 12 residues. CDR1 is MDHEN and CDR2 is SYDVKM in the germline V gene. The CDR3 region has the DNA TGTGCCAGCAGGACTTTGCGGGATACGCAGTATTTT. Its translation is CASRTLRDTQYF.

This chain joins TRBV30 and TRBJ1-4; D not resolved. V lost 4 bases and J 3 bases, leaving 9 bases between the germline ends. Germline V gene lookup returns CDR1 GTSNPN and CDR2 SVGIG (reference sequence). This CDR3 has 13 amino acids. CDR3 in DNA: TGTGCCTGGAACAACAGTCCTAATGAAAAACTGTTTTTT. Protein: CAWNNSPNEKLFF.

This CDR3 is CASRPPARGGGGYTF. The CDR3 DNA reads as TGCGCCAGCCGACCTCCCGCCCGGGGGGGTGGAGGCTACACCTTC. The V and J genes are TRBV5-1 and TRBJ1-2; D is possibly TRBD1 (5 bases). V lost 7 bases to trimming and J lost 8 bases, with 24 bases between them. CDR1 and CDR2 from the germline V gene are SGHRS and YFSETQ. The length of the CDR3 is 15 residues.

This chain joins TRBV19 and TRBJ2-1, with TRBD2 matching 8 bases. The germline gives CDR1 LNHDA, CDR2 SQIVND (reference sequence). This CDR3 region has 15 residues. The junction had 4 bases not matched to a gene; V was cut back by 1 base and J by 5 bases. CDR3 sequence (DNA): TGTGCCAGTAGTATAGTGGCGGGGGGCCACAATGAGCAGTTCTTC. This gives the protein CASSIVAGGHNEQFF.